These 28 T cell receptor beta chains share one sample of origin, sequenced in a study of T cell changes during pregnancy in multiple sclerosis. Using immunoSEQ multiplex PCR, the repertoire was profiled, and TCRdb retains in-frame clones only, with some absent. The sample has roughly 60,000 clones, roughly 92% seen once; the top ten hold more than 1.3%. This specimen was peripheral blood, taken in the second trimester of pregnancy. These TCRs come from a female donor with multiple sclerosis, enrolled in a pregnancy study.

This sequence joins TRBV5-1 and TRBJ1-4; D might be TRBD1 (6 bases). Trimming left V 0 bases short and J 8 bases short, with 11 bases between. The CDR3 is made up of 14 amino acids. Germline-derived CDR1 and CDR2 are SGHRS and YFSETQ. The chain's CDR3 is CASSLGQVGEKLFF. CDR3 coding DNA: TGCGCCAGCAGCTTGGGACAGGTGGGGGAAAAACTGTTTTTT.

J is TRBJ2-2 and V is TRBV18; perhaps TRBD1 as D (6 bases). The CDR3 runs to 15 residues. V was pared by 2 bases and J by 5 bases, with 12 bases between. CDR1 is KGHSH, CDR2 LQKENI, per germline. The CDR3 sequence is CASSPNSQGTGELFF. In DNA form, the CDR3 reads TGTGCCAGCTCACCAAATAGCCAGGGGACCGGGGAGCTGTTTTTT.

This chain connects TRBV5-4 to TRBJ2-1, with 8 bases identical to TRBD2. This CDR3 has 15 amino acids. V lost 4 bases to trimming and J lost 6 bases; unmatched junction nucleotides: 9. Germline-derived CDR1 and CDR2 are SGHNT and YYREEE (reference sequence). CDR3 coding DNA: TGTGCCAGCAGCCCGGGGCTAGCGGGCCTCAATGAGCAGTTCTTC. Protein product: CASSPGLAGLNEQFF.

This clone came up a few times. V gene TRBV5-4 combines with J gene TRBJ1-5, with 10 bases lining up with TRBD1. The CDR3 length is 15 residues. From germline, CDR1 is SGHNT and CDR2 YYREEE (reference sequence). V lost 5 bases and J lost 4; bases outside the gene matches: 6. CDR3 in DNA: TGTGCCAGCAGTGTTGACAGGGGGCAAAATCAGCCCCAGCATTTT. Its translation is CASSVDRGQNQPQHF.

This clone was seen a single time. V gene TRBV2 combines with J gene TRBJ2-1, with D unresolved. The V gene's germline CDR1 is SNHLY and CDR2 FYNNEI. V was shortened by 5 bases and J by 1 base, with 12 bases between the two germline ends. The CDR3 extends over 15 amino acids. CDR3 nucleotide sequence: TGTGCCAGCAGTTCCGGGTCGCAATCCTACAATGAGCAGTTCTTC. This gives the protein CASSSGSQSYNEQFF.

CDR3 DNA: TGTGCCAGTTCCCCCAGAGGGAGTGCCGAGCAGTACTTC. This gives the protein CASSPRGSAEQYF. The chain has TRBV19 and TRBJ2-7; tentatively, D is TRBD2 (5 bases). From germline, CDR1 is LNHDA and CDR2 SQIVND (reference sequence). The CDR3 loop spans 13 amino acids. Between the trimmed V and J ends, which lost 8 bases and 6 bases, there was a span of 17 bases.

The V call is TRBV11-2, the J call TRBJ1-3; D uncertain. Germline CDR1 SGHAT, CDR2 FQNNGV. V gave up 4 bases and J gave up 4 bases, with 14 bases separating them. This CDR3 comprises 15 residues. The CDR3 protein is CASSSAPVIGNTIYF. In nucleotides, the CDR3 is TGTGCCAGCAGCTCCGCCCCGGTCATAGGAAACACCATATATTTT.

This sequence joins TRBV7-2 and TRBJ2-7; 11 bases line up with TRBD2. Germline assignment: CDR1 SGHTA and CDR2 FQGNSA. With V trimmed by 0 bases and J by 4 bases, 5 bases remained unmatched. The CDR3 extends over 16 amino acids. CDR3 amino acids: CASSLAGGLAEYEQYF. DNA of the CDR3: TGTGCCAGCAGCTTAGCGGGGGGACTAGCGGAATACGAGCAGTACTTC.

The DNA of the CDR3 is TGTGCCAGCAGCTTAGAAGCGGGGTTCTCCTACGAGCAGTACTTC. It specifies CASSLEAGFSYEQYF. The chain combines TRBV11-3 with TRBJ2-7; 7 nucleotides match TRBD2. This CDR3 spans 15 amino acids. V lost 0 bases and J lost 0; bases outside the gene matches: 2. The germline V gene encodes CDR1 SGHNT and CDR2 YENEEA.

The rearrangement joins TRBV30 to TRBJ2-7; D is possibly TRBD2 (5 bases). Germline V gene lookup returns CDR1 GTSNPN and CDR2 SVGIG (reference sequence). The germline V and J ends were trimmed by 4 bases and 5 bases, with 21 bases remaining between them. CDR3 length: 15 residues. In nucleotides, the CDR3 is TGTGCCTGGACCCGAGGAGTGGGAGTAAGGCACGAGCAGTACTTC. It translates to CAWTRGVGVRHEQYF.

The chain joins TRBV19 to TRBJ1-1; no definite D call. CDR1 and CDR2 from the germline V gene are LNHDA and SQIVND (reference sequence). Trimming shortened V by 1 base and J by 1 base, and 10 bases separated the two germline ends. The CDR3 is 15 residues long. The CDR3 region is CASSIGGLKNTEAFF. As DNA, the CDR3 is TGTGCCAGTAGTATAGGTGGGCTAAAGAACACTGAAGCTTTCTTT.

J is TRBJ2-7 and V is TRBV7-9; TRBD1 aligns across 8 bases. This CDR3 has 14 amino acids. Germline CDR1 reads SEHNR; CDR2 reads FQNEAQ (reference sequence). V lost 5 bases, J lost 5 bases, and 8 bases stayed unmatched. The CDR3: CASSPRTGFDEQYF. CDR3 in DNA: TGTGCCAGCAGCCCTAGGACAGGGTTTGACGAGCAGTACTTC.

This sequence joins TRBV6-1 and TRBJ2-2, with a weak D call TRBD2 (5 bases). CDR3 length equals 15 residues. Germline CDR1 MNHNS, CDR2 SASEGT. V was cut by 7 bases and J by 4 bases, with 16 bases left in between. The CDR3 is CASKRAELSTGELFF. CDR3 coding DNA: TGTGCCAGCAAGAGGGCCGAGCTGTCCACCGGGGAGCTGTTTTTT.

The chain uses TRBV7-2 and TRBJ2-1; a weak D match, TRBD1 (5 bases). Trimming took 5 bases from V and 9 from J, leaving 23 bases between them. CDR1 and CDR2 (germline): SGHTA, FQGNSA. The CDR3 totals 16 residues. The DNA of the CDR3 is TGTGCCAGCAGCCAGGTGGGGCAGACCTGGGGTGGTGAGCAGTTCTTC. It codes for CASSQVGQTWGGEQFF.

This chain uses TRBV18 with TRBJ2-1; TRBD2 aligns across 7 bases. Germline V CDR1 and CDR2: KGHSH, LQKENI. V lost 6 bases, J lost 7 bases, and 6 bases stayed unmatched. The CDR3 sequence is 13 residues long. The CDR3 DNA follows: TGTGCCAGCTCCCGGGATAGCGGGAATGAGCAGTTCTTC. It translates to CASSRDSGNEQFF.

This chain connects TRBV27 to TRBJ2-7; 8 positions agree with TRBD1. V was clipped by 5 bases and J by 4 bases; unmatched bases: 10. Germline CDR1 is MNHEY and CDR2 is SMNVEV (reference sequence). CDR3 length equals 15 residues. The CDR3 spells CASSTSGTGLYEQYF. DNA for the CDR3: TGTGCCAGCAGTACTTCCGGGACAGGCCTTTACGAGCAGTACTTC.

The chain recombines TRBV5-1 with TRBJ2-3; 7 positions match TRBD1. There are 16 residues in the CDR3. Germline-derived CDR1 and CDR2 are SGHRS and YFSETQ. V lost 0 bases to trimming and J lost 1 base; unmatched junction nucleotides: 5. CDR3 DNA: TGCGCCAGCAGCTTGGCTGGACAGGCAGGCACAGATACGCAGTATTTT. This translates into CASSLAGQAGTDTQYF. The full variable domain, with the rest looked up from reference TRBV5-1 and TRBJ2-3, is KAGVTQTPRYLIKTRGQQVTLSCSPISGHRSVSWYQQTPGQGLQFLFEYFSETQRNKGNFPGRFSGRQFSNSRSEMNVSTLELGDSALYLCASSLAGQAGTDTQYFGPGTRLTVL.

The rearrangement uses TRBV5-1 and TRBJ2-7; 8 bases are shared with TRBD1. CDR3 length: 14 amino acids. The V and J ends lost 4 bases and 3 bases, in that order; junction bases with no gene match: 6. Germline CDR1 and CDR2: SGHRS and YFSETQ. The CDR3 reads CASSPGQGIYEQYF. The CDR3 DNA follows: TGCGCCAGCAGCCCAGGACAGGGTATCTACGAGCAGTACTTC.

V gene TRBV10-1 combines with J gene TRBJ2-3; 10 nucleotides align to TRBD2. The CDR3 spans 15 residues. Germline CDR1 WNHNN, CDR2 SYGVQD (reference sequence). With V trimmed by 4 bases and J by 5 bases, 6 bases remained unmatched. The CDR3 loop is CASSVILAGVDTQYF. CDR3 DNA sequence: TGCGCCAGCAGTGTCATTCTAGCGGGAGTAGATACGCAGTATTTT.

The V and J genes are TRBV4-3 and TRBJ2-7, with 8 bases aligning to TRBD2. The length of the CDR3 is 17 residues. The germline V gene encodes CDR1 LGHNA and CDR2 YSLEER. With 4 bases clipped from V and 1 base from J, the junction kept 12 bases outside the gene matches. This chain's CDR3 is CASSPSSVAGSSYEQYF. CDR3 in DNA: TGCGCCAGCAGCCCGAGTTCGGTAGCGGGATCTTCCTACGAGCAGTACTTC.

The V and J genes are TRBV12-5 and TRBJ2-4; perhaps TRBD2 as D (5 bases). The CDR3 extends over 15 amino acids. Germline V gives CDR1 LGHNT, CDR2 FRNRAP. V was shortened by 0 bases and J by 0 bases, with 6 bases between the two germline ends. The DNA for the CDR3 is TGTGCTAGTGGTTTGGTACGGGAAGCCAAAAACATTCAGTACTTC. Translated: CASGLVREAKNIQYF.

A single count supports this clone. The chain is built from TRBV7-2 and TRBJ2-7, with D possibly being TRBD1 (5 bases). The CDR3 contains 12 residues. Germline assignment: CDR1 SGHTA and CDR2 FQGNSA. Trimming took off 0 bases at V and 8 bases at J, with 8 bases between the two ends. The CDR3 coding sequence is TGTGCCAGCAGCTTAGCTAGGGGAAAGCAGTACTTC. Translation: CASSLARGKQYF.

The V call is TRBV28, the J call TRBJ2-1, with D possibly matching TRBD2 (5 bases). Germline V lookup: CDR1 MDHEN, CDR2 SYDVKM. The CDR3 contains 14 residues. V dropped 7 bases and J dropped 5 bases, with 15 bases sitting between them. CDR3 loop: CASKLGLADNEQFF. CDR3 DNA: TGTGCCAGCAAACTAGGACTCGCAGACAATGAGCAGTTCTTC.

The chain is built from TRBV19 and TRBJ1-4; no clear D. The V and J ends lost 2 bases and 4 bases respectively, with 11 bases between them. Germline assignment: CDR1 LNHDA and CDR2 SQIVND (reference sequence). The CDR3 has 15 amino acids. This CDR3 reads CASSIRGPGNEKLFF. CDR3 sequence (DNA): TGTGCCAGTAGTATACGGGGTCCTGGTAATGAAAAACTGTTTTTT.

The chain couples TRBV7-2 to TRBJ2-3, with 14 nucleotides matching TRBD2. The CDR3 spans 17 residues. Losses at the gene ends were 4 bases for V and 3 bases for J; bases not matched to a gene: 6. In germline, CDR1 is SGHTA, CDR2 FQGNSA. The CDR3 coding sequence is TGTGCCAGCAGCTCGGGACTAGCGGGAGTCAGGACAGATACGCAGTATTTT. As protein: CASSSGLAGVRTDTQYF.

This chain joins TRBV5-1 and TRBJ2-1; D remains unclear. CDR3 size: 13 residues. The germline CDR1 and CDR2 sequences are SGHRS and YFSETQ. V was clipped by 5 bases and J by 8 bases, with 14 bases between them. The DNA of the CDR3 is TGCGCCAGCAGTTATTTTGGCCAGGATGAGCAGTTCTTC. Translated, it gives CASSYFGQDEQFF.

The V call is TRBV6-4, the J call TRBJ2-3, with 10 bases matching TRBD2. V lost 6 bases, J lost 1 base, and 1 base stayed unmatched. CDR1 and CDR2 from the germline V gene are MRHNA and SNTAGT. The CDR3 spans 14 residues. CDR3 amino acids: CASSLAGGTDTQYF. CDR3 bases: TGTGCCAGCAGCCTAGCGGGAGGCACAGATACGCAGTATTTT.

The CDR3 nucleotides read TGCGCCAGCAGCCAAGACCTACATACGCAGTATTTT. This gives the protein CASSQDLHTQYF. The rearrangement joins TRBV4-1 to TRBJ2-3; the D is unclear. Trimming shortened V by 0 bases and J by 7 bases, and 5 bases separated the two germline ends. CDR1 and CDR2 from the germline V gene are MGHRA and YSYEKL. The CDR3 sequence is 12 residues long.